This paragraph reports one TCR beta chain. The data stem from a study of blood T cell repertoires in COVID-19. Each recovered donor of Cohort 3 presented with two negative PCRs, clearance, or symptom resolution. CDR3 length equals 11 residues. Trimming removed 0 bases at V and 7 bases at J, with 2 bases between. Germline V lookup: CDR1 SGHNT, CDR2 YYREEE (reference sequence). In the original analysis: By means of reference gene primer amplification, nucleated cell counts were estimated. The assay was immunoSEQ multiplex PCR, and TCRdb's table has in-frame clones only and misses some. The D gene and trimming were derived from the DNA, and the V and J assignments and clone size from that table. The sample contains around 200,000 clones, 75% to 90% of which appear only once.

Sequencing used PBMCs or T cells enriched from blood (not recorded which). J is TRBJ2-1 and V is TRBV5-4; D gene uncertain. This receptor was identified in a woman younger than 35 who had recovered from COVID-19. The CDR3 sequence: CASSLANEQFF. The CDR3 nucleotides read TGTGCCAGCAGCTTGGCGAATGAGCAGTTCTTC.